The next 24 T cell receptor beta chains were all read from a single sample in a study of blood T cells in healthy people across ages (dated by TCRdb to between 2014 and 2017). Library preparation was by 5' RACE. Sequenced on an Illumina HiSeq 2500. The second PCR ran for about 6 to 11 cycles and used a J-beta primer mix along with a sample-barcoded 5' primer. Using fastp trimming at Q25 and MiXCR clonotype assembly, TCRdb reanalyzed the public sequencing data and kept in-frame beta chains. Duplicate CDR3 protein sequences are folded into a single record with the most common DNA and genes. This sample comprises about 2 million distinct CDR3 sequences, around 50% of them detected only once. The ten largest clones take up over 2% of the sample. Sequencing used blood. All receptors derive from a woman in her 40s in good health.

In the case of this clonotype: The DNA is omitted, as the CDR3 cannot be located on it reliably, and the CDR3 follows TCRdb's listing. The chain is built from TRBV12-3 or TRBV12-4 and TRBJ2-6; the DNA was not used to check the table's D call, TRBD1. The CDR3 is 19 residues long, counting both termini. The CDR3 loop reads CASSQPLGAGVPGANVLTF.

This rearrangement joins TRBV13 to TRBJ1-1, with D tentatively TRBD1 (5 bases). CDR1 and CDR2 (germline): PRHDT, FYEKMQ (reference sequence). The V end lost 7 bases, the J end lost 2 bases, and 11 bases lay between the germline ends. This CDR3 spans 13 amino acids. The CDR3 loop is CASKGEGNTEAFF. CDR3 in DNA: TGTGCCAGCAAAGGGGAGGGAAACACTGAAGCTTTCTTT.

This clonotype has a handful of counts. The genes are TRBV4-2 and TRBJ2-3, with a weak D call TRBD2 (6 bases). The V and J ends lost 0 bases and 6 bases respectively, with 7 bases between them. Germline V gene lookup returns CDR1 LGHNA and CDR2 YNFKEQ. This CDR3 comprises 13 residues. The CDR3, as DNA: TGTGCCAGCAGCCAAGACGCGGGGGATACGCAGTATTTT. Its protein is CASSQDAGDTQYF.

J is TRBJ2-1 and V is TRBV5-1; a possible D gene is TRBD1 (7 bases). Deletions cut 0 bases from V and 0 bases from J, with 10 bases between. Germline-derived CDR1 and CDR2 are SGHRS and YFSETQ. CDR3 length: 16 amino acids. This CDR3 is CASSLDRGGSYNEQFF. The DNA of the CDR3 is TGCGCCAGCAGCTTGGACAGGGGAGGCTCCTACAATGAGCAGTTCTTC.

This clonotype was observed a single time. This sequence joins TRBV9 and TRBJ1-2; TRBD1 matches 8 bases. CDR1 SGDLS and CDR2 YYNGEE come from the germline V gene. The CDR3 spans 14 residues. With 4 bases clipped from V and 8 bases from J, the junction kept 10 bases outside the gene matches. In DNA, the CDR3 is TGTGCCAGCAGCCCCACGGGCGGGACAGGAGGCTACACCTTC. Translated: CASSPTGGTGGYTF.

The table lists this clonotype with a few counts. The chain recombines TRBV7-8 with TRBJ2-5, with D hard to call. Trimming took off 4 bases at V and 2 bases at J, with 20 bases between the two ends. The CDR3 totals 17 residues. Germline CDR1 and CDR2: SGHVS and FQNEAQ. Here the CDR3 DNA reads TGTGCCAGCAGCTCACGATTTCTCACCTTAATACAAGAGACCCAGTACTTC. It specifies CASSSRFLTLIQETQYF.

Concerning this clonotype: The junction shows a germline mismatch at one end, possibly a read error. The V call is TRBV7-2, the J call TRBJ2-6; 10 bases map to TRBD2. The CDR3 is 17 amino acids. Germline V gene lookup returns CDR1 SGHTA and CDR2 FQGNSA. CDR3 residues: CASGLWTSGSGANVLTF. The CDR3 DNA sequence: TGTGCCAGCGGCTTATGGACTAGCGGCTCTGGGGCCAACGTCCTGACTTTC.

The table lists this clonotype with a few counts. The V gene is TRBV4-1, the J gene TRBJ1-2, with D possibly TRBD1 on 5 matching bases. Germline assignment: CDR1 MGHRA and CDR2 YSYEKL. Trimming cost V 0 bases and J 4 bases, with 15 bases left between them. This CDR3 spans 16 amino acids. CDR3: CASSQEEAGSAYGYTF. The CDR3 bases are TGCGCCAGCAGCCAAGAAGAGGCAGGGTCGGCCTATGGCTACACCTTC.

This chain uses TRBV4-3 with TRBJ2-3, with a tentative D call TRBD1 (5 bases). The germline V gene has CDR1 LGHNA and CDR2 YSLEER. This CDR3 region has 16 residues. V dropped 0 bases and J dropped 6 bases, with 16 bases sitting between them. DNA for the CDR3: TGCGCCAGCAGCCAAGATGGGTCAGGGCTTGGGGATACGCAGTATTTT. This translates into CASSQDGSGLGDTQYF.

This clonotype was seen more than once but under ten times. The V and J genes are TRBV9 and TRBJ2-7; 9 positions agree with TRBD1. J gave up 5 bases and V 3 bases, and 9 bases lay outside the gene matches. The CDR3 is 15 amino acids. Germline V lookup: CDR1 SGDLS, CDR2 YYNGEE. CDR3 protein: CASSAPGTGYDEQYF. The CDR3, as DNA: TGTGCCAGCAGCGCGCCCGGGACAGGGTACGACGAGCAGTACTTC.

V gene TRBV12-3 or TRBV12-4 combines with J gene TRBJ2-1, with D tentatively TRBD2 (6 bases). The CDR3 is made up of 11 amino acids. V was pared by 3 bases and J by 15 bases, with 12 bases between. The CDR3 bases are TGTGCCAGCAGTTTCGGGGGTCTAGGGTTCTTC. As protein: CASSFGGLGFF.

J is TRBJ2-1 and V is TRBV24-1; D gene ambiguous. The germline gives CDR1 KGHDR, CDR2 SFDVKD. V lost 4 bases to trimming and J lost 0 bases, with 9 bases between them. The CDR3 consists of 15 residues. CDR3 in amino acids: CATSDGPSSYNEQFF. CDR3 nucleotides: TGTGCCACCAGTGACGGGCCGAGCTCCTACAATGAGCAGTTCTTC.

This chain links TRBV4-3 with TRBJ2-5, with 8 positions matching TRBD2. Trimming at V came to 4 bases and at J to 2 bases, leaving 9 bases not matched to a gene. From germline, CDR1 is LGHNA and CDR2 YSLEER. This CDR3 comprises 16 residues. CDR3 nucleotides: TGCGCCAGCAGCCCACGTAGGAGCGGGGGTCAAGAGACCCAGTACTTC. Translation: CASSPRRSGGQETQYF.

The chain couples TRBV6-2 or TRBV6-3 to TRBJ2-1, with D possibly matching TRBD2 (5 bases). Trimming pared 7 bases from V and 1 base from J, leaving 11 bases between. The CDR3 covers 14 residues. Germline-derived CDR1 and CDR2 are MNHEY and SVGEGT. DNA of the CDR3: TGTGCCAGCAAGCTAGCTGCTTCCTACAATGAGCAGTTCTTC. This codes for CASKLAASYNEQFF.

The table lists this clonotype with a few counts. The chain recombines TRBV20-1 with TRBJ2-5, with 7 bases fitting TRBD2. V gave up 4 bases and J gave up 4 bases; unmatched junction bases: 12. The CDR3 has 15 residues. Germline CDR1 DFQATT, CDR2 SNEGSKA (reference sequence). In DNA form, the CDR3 reads TGCAGTGCTAACCTCCAGCGGGGCGGCGGAGAGACCCAGTACTTC. The encoded protein is CSANLQRGGGETQYF.

This clonotype was recorded a few times. The chain employs TRBV5-1 and TRBJ2-5; D unresolved. Germline assignment: CDR1 SGHRS and CDR2 YFSETQ. The CDR3 loop spans 12 amino acids. V shed 2 bases and J shed 5 bases, with 7 bases lying between them. This CDR3 reads CASSFQAETQYF. CDR3 DNA sequence: TGCGCCAGCAGCTTTCAGGCTGAGACCCAGTACTTC.

This clonotype was observed a handful of times. The gene calls are TRBV9 and TRBJ1-4; D not certain. V dropped 0 bases and J dropped 3 bases, with 9 bases sitting between them. Germline V CDR1 and CDR2: SGDLS, YYNGEE. This CDR3 is built from 15 residues. The CDR3 loop is CASSVGGGANEKLFF. In nucleotides, the CDR3 is TGTGCCAGCAGCGTAGGAGGAGGCGCTAATGAAAAACTGTTTTTT.

This clonotype was found a few times. DNA of the CDR3: TGTGCCAGCAGTCTAGTCCCCTCGGGACACCGTAATGAAAAACTGTTTTTT. Translated: CASSLVPSGHRNEKLFF. The chain is built from TRBV27 and TRBJ1-4, with D possibly matching TRBD1 (6 bases). Trimming left V 5 bases short and J 4 bases short, with 20 bases between. The CDR3 consists of 17 residues. CDR1 is MNHEY, CDR2 SMNVEV, per germline (reference sequence).

V is TRBV9 and J is TRBJ2-3, with 14 bases that match TRBD2. V shed 1 base and J 5 bases; nucleotides not matched to a gene: 9. Germline lookup yields CDR1 SGDLS and CDR2 YYNGEE. CDR3 size: 18 residues. The CDR3 DNA sequence: TGTGCCAGCAGCGTATCGACTAGCGGGGGGGCCGGGGGAGATACGCAGTATTTT. It translates to CASSVSTSGGAGGDTQYF.

The V and J genes are TRBV10-3 and TRBJ2-1; 9 bases line up with TRBD2. The ends lost 3 bases at V and 3 bases at J; junction bases unmatched: 6. CDR1 is ENHRY, CDR2 SYGVKD, per germline. The CDR3 is 16 amino acids. The CDR3: CAISDRRGGRYNEQFF. CDR3 in DNA: TGTGCCATCAGTGATCGGCGGGGGGGACGCTACAATGAGCAGTTCTTC.

Notes on this clonotype: Mismatch with germline at one junction end may stem from a read error. The V call is TRBV5-1, the J call TRBJ1-2; D gene uncertain. The CDR3 has 12 amino acids. CDR1 SGHRS and CDR2 YFSETQ come from the germline V gene. As DNA, the CDR3 is TGCGCCGGCAGCGAATATAGCAGTGGCTACACCTTC. It yields the protein CAGSEYSSGYTF.

This chain links TRBV12-3 or TRBV12-4 with TRBJ2-7; 8 bases align to TRBD1. This CDR3 has 14 amino acids. V was pared by 4 bases and J by 5 bases, with 7 bases of the junction left unmatched. The CDR3 here is CASSSDRGWHEQYF. In DNA, the CDR3 is TGTGCCAGCAGTTCAGACAGGGGTTGGCACGAGCAGTACTTC.

V is TRBV7-9 and J is TRBJ2-7, with D possibly being TRBD2 (5 bases). The CDR3 is 14 residues long. V lost 5 bases and J lost 2, with 13 bases in between. CDR1 and CDR2 (germline): SEHNR, FQNEAQ (reference sequence). DNA of the CDR3: TGTGCCAGCAGCACCGGGAATGTGACCTACGAGCAGTACTTC. As protein: CASSTGNVTYEQYF. Drawing the rest from reference TRBV7-9 and TRBJ2-7, the complete variable domain is DTGVSQNPRHKITKRGQNVTFRCDPISEHNRLYWYRQTLGQGPEFLTYFQNEAQLEKSRLLSDRFSAERPKGSFSTLEIQRTEQGDSAMYLCASSTGNVTYEQYFGPGTRLTVT.

The chain links TRBV7-2 to TRBJ2-3; no definite D call. V lost 4 bases and J lost 0, with 14 bases in between. The germline V gene has CDR1 SGHTA and CDR2 FQGNSA. This CDR3 spans 16 amino acids. DNA for the CDR3: TGTGCCAGCAGCTCCGACATGGCCACTAGCACAGATACGCAGTATTTT. As protein: CASSSDMATSTDTQYF.